This T cell receptor (beta chain) was retrieved from a study of cytotoxic CD8 clonotypes in ibrutinib-treated CLL. Broader study findings: Relative to age-matched healthy donors, clonality at baseline was higher, and it tracked circulating CD8+ T-cell counts. Clonality was higher at ibrutinib response and returned toward baseline at progression. Public clonotypes (which were uncommon) either contracted or remained stable on treatment.

Profiling relied on immunoSEQ multiplex PCR, and the TCRdb table lists in-frame clones only, not all of them. The top ten hold about 5.3% of the sample, which has about 300,000 clones, roughly four fifths seen once. Points on this clone: What it binds is not known.

The source was PBMCs, collected at disease progression, from a patient treated with ibrutinib. The receptor was derived from a human donor with chronic lymphocytic leukemia.

For the CDR3, the DNA is TGTGCCAGCAGCCACATGGGGCCAATGGCCTACAATGAGCAGTTCTTC. Residues: CASSHMGPMAYNEQFF. The J gene is TRBJ2-1, the V gene TRBV7-9; a weak D match, TRBD1 (5 bases). The V gene lost 5 bases and the J gene lost 2 bases, with 16 bases spanning the gap. The length of the CDR3 is 16 residues. Germline assignment: CDR1 SEHNR and CDR2 FQNEAQ (reference sequence).